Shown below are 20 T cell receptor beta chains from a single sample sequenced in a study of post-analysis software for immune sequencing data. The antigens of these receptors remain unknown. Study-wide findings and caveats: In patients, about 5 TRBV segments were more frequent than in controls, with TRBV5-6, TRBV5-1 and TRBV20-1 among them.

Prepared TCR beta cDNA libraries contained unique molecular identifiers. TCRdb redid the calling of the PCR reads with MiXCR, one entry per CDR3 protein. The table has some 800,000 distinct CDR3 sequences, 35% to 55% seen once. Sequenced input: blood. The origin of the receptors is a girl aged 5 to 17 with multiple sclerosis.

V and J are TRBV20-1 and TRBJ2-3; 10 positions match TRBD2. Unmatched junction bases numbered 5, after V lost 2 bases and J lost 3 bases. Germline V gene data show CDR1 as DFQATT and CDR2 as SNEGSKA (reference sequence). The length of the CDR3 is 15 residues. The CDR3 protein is CSARQSGRVTDTQYF. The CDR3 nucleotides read TGCAGTGCTAGACAGAGCGGGAGGGTAACAGATACGCAGTATTTT.

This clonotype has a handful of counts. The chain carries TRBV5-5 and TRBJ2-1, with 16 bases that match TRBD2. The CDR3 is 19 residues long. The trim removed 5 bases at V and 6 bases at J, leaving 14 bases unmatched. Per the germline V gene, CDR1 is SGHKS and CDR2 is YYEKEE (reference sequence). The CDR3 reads CASSSSLGTSGRAPNEQFF. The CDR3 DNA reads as TGTGCCAGCAGTTCGTCTCTCGGGACTAGCGGGAGGGCCCCCAATGAGCAGTTCTTC. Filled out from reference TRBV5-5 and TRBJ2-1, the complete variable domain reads DAGVTQSPTHLIKTRGQQVTLRCSPISGHKSVSWYQQVLGQGPQFIFQYYEKEERGRGNFPDRFSARQFPNYSSELNVNALLLGDSALYLCASSSSLGTSGRAPNEQFFGPGTRLTVL.

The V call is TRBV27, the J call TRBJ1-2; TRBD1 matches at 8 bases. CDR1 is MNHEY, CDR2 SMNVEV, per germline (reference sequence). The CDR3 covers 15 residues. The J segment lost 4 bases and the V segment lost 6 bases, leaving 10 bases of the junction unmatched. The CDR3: CASRAGQGSFYGYTF. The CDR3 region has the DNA TGTGCCAGCAGGGCAGGACAGGGTTCATTCTATGGCTACACCTTC.

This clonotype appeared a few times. The CDR3 coding sequence is TGTGCCATCAGTGAGGGCCCACTAGCGGGAGATCCTGGCGAGCAGTACTTC. The encoded protein is CAISEGPLAGDPGEQYF. This chain joins TRBV10-3 and TRBJ2-7; 11 bases map to TRBD2. Looked up from germline, CDR1 is ENHRY and CDR2 is SYGVKD. V was clipped by 2 bases and J by 6 bases; unmatched bases: 12. CDR3 length equals 17 residues.

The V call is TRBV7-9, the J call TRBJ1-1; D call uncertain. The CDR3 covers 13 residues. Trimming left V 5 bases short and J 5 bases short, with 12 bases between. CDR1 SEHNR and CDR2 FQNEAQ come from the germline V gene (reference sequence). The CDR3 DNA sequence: TGTGCCAGCAGCGCGACACTCCCAACTGAAGCTTTCTTT. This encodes CASSATLPTEAFF. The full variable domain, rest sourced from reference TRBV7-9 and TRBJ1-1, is DTGVSQNPRHKITKRGQNVTFRCDPISEHNRLYWYRQTLGQGPEFLTYFQNEAQLEKSRLLSDRFSAERPKGSFSTLEIQRTEQGDSAMYLCASSATLPTEAFFGQGTRLTVV.

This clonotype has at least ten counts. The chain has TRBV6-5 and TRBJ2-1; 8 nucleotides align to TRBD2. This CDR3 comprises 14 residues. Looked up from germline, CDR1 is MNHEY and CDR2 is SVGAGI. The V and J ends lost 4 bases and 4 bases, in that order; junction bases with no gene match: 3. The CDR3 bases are TGTGCCAGCAGTTGGGTAGCGGGGTACAATGAGCAGTTCTTC. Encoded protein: CASSWVAGYNEQFF.

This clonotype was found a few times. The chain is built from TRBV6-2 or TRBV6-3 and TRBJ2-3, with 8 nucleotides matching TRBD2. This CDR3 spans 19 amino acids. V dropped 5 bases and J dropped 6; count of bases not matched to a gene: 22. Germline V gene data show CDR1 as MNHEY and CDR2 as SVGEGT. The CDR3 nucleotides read TGTGCCAGCAGTCTGCCCACTACACTAGCGGAGATATCACAGGATACGCAGTATTTT. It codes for CASSLPTTLAEISQDTQYF.

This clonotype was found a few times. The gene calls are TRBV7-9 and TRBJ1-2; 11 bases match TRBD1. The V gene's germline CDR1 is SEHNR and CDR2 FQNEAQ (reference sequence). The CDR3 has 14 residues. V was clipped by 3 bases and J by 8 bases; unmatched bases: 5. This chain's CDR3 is CASSFGQGAEGYTF. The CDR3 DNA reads TGTGCCAGCAGCTTTGGACAGGGGGCAGAAGGCTACACCTTC. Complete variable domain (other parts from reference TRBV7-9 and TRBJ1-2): DTGVSQNPRHKITKRGQNVTFRCDPISEHNRLYWYRQTLGQGPEFLTYFQNEAQLEKSRLLSDRFSAERPKGSFSTLEIQRTEQGDSAMYLCASSFGQGAEGYTFGSGTRLTVV.

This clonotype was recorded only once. The CDR3 reads CAISESRQGARSAEAFF. In DNA, the CDR3 is TGTGCCATCAGTGAGTCGAGGCAGGGGGCGCGATCGGCTGAAGCTTTCTTT. The chain recombines TRBV10-3 with TRBJ1-1, with 8 bases identical to TRBD1. Germline lookup yields CDR1 ENHRY and CDR2 SYGVKD. This CDR3 contains 17 residues. The ends lost 0 bases at V and 6 bases at J; junction bases unmatched: 12.

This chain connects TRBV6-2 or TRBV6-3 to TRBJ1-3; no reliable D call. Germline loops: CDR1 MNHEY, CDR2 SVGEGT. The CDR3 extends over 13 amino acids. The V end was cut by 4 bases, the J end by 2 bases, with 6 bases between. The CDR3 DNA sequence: TGTGCCAGCAGTTCTGGGACTGGAAACACCATATATTTT. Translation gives CASSSGTGNTIYF.

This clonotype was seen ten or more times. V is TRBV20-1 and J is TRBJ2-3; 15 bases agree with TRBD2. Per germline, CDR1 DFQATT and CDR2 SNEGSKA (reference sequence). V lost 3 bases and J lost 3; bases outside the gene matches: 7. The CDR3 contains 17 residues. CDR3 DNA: TGCAGTGCTAGCGGGGGACTAGCGGGAGGAGAGACAGATACGCAGTATTTT. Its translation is CSASGGLAGGETDTQYF.

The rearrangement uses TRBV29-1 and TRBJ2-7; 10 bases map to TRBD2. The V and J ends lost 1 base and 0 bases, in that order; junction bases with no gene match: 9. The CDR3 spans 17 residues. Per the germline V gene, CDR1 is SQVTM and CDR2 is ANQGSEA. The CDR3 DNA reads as TGCAGCGTTGAAGTCGGGGTGACTAGCGGGTTCTCCTACGAGCAGTACTTC. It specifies CSVEVGVTSGFSYEQYF.

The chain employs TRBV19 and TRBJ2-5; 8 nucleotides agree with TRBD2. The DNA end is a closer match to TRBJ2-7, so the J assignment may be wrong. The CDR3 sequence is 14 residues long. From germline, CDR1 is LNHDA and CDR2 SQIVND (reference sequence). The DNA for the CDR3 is TGTGCCAGTAGTATTCGGGAGGGCGAGTACGAGCAGTACTTC. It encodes CASSIREGEYEQYF.

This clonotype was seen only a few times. The CDR3 loop is CASSYTLGTNYGYTF. The CDR3 coding sequence is TGTGCCAGCAGTTACACTCTAGGGACTAACTATGGCTACACCTTC. The chain links TRBV6-5 to TRBJ1-2; no clear D gene. V was trimmed by 2 bases and J by 0 bases, leaving 10 bases between them. The CDR3 is made up of 15 amino acids. Germline V lookup: CDR1 MNHEY, CDR2 SVGAGI.

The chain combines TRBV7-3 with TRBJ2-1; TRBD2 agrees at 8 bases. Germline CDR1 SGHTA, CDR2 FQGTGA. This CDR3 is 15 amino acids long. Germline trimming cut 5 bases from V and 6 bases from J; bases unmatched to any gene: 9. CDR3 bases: TGTGCCAGCAGCCTAAGCGGGAGTTCGGGCAATGAGCAGTTCTTC. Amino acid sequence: CASSLSGSSGNEQFF.

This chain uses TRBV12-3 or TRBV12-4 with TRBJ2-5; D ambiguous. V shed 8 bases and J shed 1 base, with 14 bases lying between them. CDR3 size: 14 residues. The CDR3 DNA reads TGTGCCAGCGGTTCCCCTGGGCCCCAAGAGACCCAGTACTTC. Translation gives CASGSPGPQETQYF.

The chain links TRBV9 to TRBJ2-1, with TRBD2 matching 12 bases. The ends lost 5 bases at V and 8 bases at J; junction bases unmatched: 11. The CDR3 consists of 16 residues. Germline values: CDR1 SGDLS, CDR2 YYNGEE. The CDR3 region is CASSPSSGRALDEQFF. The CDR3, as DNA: TGTGCCAGCAGTCCTTCTAGCGGGAGGGCCCTCGATGAGCAGTTCTTC. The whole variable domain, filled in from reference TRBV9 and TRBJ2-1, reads DSGVTQTPKHLITATGQRVTLRCSPRSGDLSVYWYQQSLDQGLQFLIQYYNGEERAKGNILERFSAQQFPDLHSELNLSSLELGDSALYFCASSPSSGRALDEQFFGPGTRLTVL.

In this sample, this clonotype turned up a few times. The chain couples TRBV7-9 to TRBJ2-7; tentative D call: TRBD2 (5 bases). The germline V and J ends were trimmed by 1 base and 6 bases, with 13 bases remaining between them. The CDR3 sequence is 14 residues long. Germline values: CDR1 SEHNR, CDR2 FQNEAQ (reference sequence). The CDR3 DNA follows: TGTGCCAGCAGCTTAGGGGCGGGTGGATCCGAGCAGTACTTC. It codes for CASSLGAGGSEQYF.

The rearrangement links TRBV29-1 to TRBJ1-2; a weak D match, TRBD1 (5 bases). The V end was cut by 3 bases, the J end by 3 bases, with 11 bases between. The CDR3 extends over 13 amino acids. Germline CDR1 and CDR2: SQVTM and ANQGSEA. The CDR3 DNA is TGCAGCGTTGAGGAAGGGGTTGACTATGGCTACACCTTC. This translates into CSVEEGVDYGYTF.

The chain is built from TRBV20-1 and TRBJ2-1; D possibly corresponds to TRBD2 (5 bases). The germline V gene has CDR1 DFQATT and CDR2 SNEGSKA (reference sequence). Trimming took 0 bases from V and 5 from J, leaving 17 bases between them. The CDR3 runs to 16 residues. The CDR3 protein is CSARDPEGRWNNEQFF. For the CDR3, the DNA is TGCAGTGCTAGAGATCCCGAGGGCCGATGGAACAATGAGCAGTTCTTC.